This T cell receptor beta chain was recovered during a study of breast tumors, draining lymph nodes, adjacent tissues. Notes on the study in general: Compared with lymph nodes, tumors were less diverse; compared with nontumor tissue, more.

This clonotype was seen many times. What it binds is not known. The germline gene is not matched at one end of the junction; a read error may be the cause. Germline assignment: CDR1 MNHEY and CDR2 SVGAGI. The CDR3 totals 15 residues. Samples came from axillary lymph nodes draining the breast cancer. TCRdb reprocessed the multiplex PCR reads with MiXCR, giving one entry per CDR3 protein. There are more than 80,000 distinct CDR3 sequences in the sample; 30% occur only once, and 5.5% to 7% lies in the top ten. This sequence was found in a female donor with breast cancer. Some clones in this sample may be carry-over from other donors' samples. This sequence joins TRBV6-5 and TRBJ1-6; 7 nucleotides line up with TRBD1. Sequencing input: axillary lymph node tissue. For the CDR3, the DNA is TGTGCCAGCAGTCACTCGGGGACAGTGGATTCACCCCTCCACTTT. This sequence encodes CASSHSGTVDSPLHF.